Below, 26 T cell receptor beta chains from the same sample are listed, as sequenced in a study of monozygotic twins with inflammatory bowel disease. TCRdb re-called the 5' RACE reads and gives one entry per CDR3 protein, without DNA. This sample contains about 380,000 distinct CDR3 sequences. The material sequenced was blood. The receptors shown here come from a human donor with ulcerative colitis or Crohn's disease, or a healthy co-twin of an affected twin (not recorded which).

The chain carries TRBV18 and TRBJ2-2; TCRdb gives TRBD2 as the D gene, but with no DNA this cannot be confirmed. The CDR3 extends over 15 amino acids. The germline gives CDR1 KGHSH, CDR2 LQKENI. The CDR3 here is CASSRRQGNPGELFF.

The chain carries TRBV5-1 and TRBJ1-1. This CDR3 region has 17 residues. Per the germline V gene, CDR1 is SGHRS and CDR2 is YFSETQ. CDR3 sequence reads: CASSLVYSRNPNTEAFF.

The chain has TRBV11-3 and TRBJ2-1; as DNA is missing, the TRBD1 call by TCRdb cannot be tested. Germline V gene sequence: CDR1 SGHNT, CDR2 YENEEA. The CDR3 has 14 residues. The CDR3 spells CASSQTGTGREQFF.

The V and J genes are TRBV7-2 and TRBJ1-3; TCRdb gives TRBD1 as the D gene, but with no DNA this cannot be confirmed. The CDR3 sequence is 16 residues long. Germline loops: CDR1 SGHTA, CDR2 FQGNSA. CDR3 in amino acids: CASSDKTTGAGNTIYF.

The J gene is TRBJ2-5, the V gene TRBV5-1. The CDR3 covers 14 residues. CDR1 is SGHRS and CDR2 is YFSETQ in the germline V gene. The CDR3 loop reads CASSLVSVQETQYF.

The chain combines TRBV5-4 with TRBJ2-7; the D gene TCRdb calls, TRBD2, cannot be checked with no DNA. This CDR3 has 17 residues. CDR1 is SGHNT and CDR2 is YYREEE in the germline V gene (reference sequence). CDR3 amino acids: CASSLGGLAASSYEQYF.

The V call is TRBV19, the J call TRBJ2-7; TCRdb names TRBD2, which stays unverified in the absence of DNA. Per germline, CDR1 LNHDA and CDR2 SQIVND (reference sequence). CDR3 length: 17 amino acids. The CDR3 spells CASSIDQGRPSVDEQYF.

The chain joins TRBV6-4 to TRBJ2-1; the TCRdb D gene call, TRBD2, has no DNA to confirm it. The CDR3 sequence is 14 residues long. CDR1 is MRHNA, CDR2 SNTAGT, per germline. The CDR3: CASSVRGTYNEQFF.

CDR3 in amino acids: CSVTDRGTTDTQYF. The chain has TRBV29-1 and TRBJ2-3; TCRdb's D gene call, TRBD1, goes unchecked for lack of DNA. This CDR3 is 14 amino acids long. Germline CDR1 SQVTM, CDR2 ANQGSEA.

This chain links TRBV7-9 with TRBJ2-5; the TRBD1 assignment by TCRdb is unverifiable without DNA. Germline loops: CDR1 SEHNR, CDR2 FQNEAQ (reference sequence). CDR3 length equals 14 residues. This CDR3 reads CASVRGLGIETQYF.

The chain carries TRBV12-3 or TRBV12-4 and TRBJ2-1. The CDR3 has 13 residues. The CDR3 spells CASSLPGIDEQFF.

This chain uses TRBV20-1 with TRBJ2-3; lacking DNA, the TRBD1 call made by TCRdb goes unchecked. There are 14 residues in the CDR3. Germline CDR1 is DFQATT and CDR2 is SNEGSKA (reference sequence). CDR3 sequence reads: CSARDRDSTDTQYF.

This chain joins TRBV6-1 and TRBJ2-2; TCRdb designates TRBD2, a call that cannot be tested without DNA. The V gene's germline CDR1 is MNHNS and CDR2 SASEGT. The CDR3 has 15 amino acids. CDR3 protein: CATNKGTTNTGELFF.

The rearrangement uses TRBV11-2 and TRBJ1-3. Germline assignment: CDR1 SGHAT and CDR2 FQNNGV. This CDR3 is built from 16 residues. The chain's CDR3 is CASSLVGGYSGNTIYF. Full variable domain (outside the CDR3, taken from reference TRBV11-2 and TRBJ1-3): EAGVAQSPRYKIIEKRQSVAFWCNPISGHATLYWYQQILGQGPKLLIQFQNNGVVDDSQLPKDRFSAERLKGVDSTLKIQPAKLEDSAVYLCASSLVGGYSGNTIYFGEGSWLTVV.

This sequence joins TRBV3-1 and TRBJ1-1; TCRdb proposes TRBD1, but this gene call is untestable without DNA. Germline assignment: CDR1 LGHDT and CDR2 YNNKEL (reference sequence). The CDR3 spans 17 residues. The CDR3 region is CASSPPDRGRLNTEAFF.

CDR3 sequence: CASRTLQGGNTGELFF. The rearrangement links TRBV27 to TRBJ2-2; TCRdb's D gene call, TRBD1, goes unchecked for lack of DNA. The CDR3 has 16 amino acids. Germline V gene data show CDR1 as MNHEY and CDR2 as SMNVEV (reference sequence).

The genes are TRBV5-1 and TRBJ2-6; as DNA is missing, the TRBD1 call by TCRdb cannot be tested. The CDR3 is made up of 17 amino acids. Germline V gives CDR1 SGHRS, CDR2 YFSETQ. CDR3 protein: CASSSYGGQSGANVLTF.

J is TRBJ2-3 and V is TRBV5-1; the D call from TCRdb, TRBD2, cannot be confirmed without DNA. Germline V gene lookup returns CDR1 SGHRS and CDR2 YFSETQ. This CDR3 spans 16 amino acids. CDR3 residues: CASSPFWGLDSDTQYF.

The CDR3 loop reads CSAPSDSRNTEAFF. The chain uses TRBV20-1 and TRBJ1-1; the D gene TCRdb calls, TRBD1, cannot be checked with no DNA. CDR1 is DFQATT and CDR2 is SNEGSKA in the germline V gene (reference sequence). The CDR3 length is 14 residues.

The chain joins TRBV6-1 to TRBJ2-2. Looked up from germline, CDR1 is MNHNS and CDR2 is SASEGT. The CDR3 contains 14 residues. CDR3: CASRVGVNTGELFF.

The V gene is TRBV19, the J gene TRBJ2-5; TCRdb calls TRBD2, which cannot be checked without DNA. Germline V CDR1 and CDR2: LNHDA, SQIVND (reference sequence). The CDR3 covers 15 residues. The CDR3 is CASSQIIRGGETQYF.

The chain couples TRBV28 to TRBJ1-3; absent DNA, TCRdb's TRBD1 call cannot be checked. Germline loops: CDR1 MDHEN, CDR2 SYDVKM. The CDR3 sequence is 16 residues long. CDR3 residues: CASSSPRDSSGNTIYF.

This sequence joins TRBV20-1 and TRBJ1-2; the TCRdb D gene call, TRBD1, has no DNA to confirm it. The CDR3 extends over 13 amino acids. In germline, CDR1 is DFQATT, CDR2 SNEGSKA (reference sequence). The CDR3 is CSARPGQLDGYTF.

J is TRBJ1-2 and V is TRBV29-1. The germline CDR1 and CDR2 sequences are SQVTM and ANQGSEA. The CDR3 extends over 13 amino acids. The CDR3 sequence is CSVLGGGGYGYTF. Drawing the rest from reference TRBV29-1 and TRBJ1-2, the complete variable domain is SAVISQKPSRDICQRGTSLTIQCQVDSQVTMMFWYRQQPGQSLTLIATANQGSEATYESGFVIDKFPISRPNLTFSTLTVSNMSPEDSSIYLCSVLGGGGYGYTFGSGTRLTVV.

Here the CDR3 reads CASSQDRAVGEKLFF. V usage is TRBV4-3 and J usage is TRBJ1-4. Germline assignment: CDR1 LGHNA and CDR2 YSLEER. CDR3 length equals 15 residues.

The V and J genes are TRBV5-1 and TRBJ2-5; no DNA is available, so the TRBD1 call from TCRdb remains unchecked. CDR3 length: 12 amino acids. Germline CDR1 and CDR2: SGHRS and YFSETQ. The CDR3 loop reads CASTPGRETQYF.